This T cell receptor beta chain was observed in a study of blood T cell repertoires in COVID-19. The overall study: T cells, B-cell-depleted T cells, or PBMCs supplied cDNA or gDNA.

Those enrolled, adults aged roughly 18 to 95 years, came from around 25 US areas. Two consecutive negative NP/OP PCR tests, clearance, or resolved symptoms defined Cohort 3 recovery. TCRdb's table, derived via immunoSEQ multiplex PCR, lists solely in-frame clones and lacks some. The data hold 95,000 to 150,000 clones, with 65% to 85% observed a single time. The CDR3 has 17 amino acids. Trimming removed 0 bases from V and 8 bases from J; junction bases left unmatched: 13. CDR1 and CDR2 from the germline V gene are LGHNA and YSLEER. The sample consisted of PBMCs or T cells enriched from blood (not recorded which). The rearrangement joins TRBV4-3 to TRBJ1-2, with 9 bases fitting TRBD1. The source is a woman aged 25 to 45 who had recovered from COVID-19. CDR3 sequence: CASSQDLGTGSISGYTF. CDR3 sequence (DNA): TGCGCCAGCAGCCAAGACCTGGGGACAGGGAGTATTAGCGGCTACACCTTC.